The entry that follows covers one T cell receptor beta chain sequence. As yet, its antigen is unknown. The data were taken from a study of glioma-infiltrating T cells after dendritic cell vaccination. Time point reported: after dendritic cell vaccination, including at tumor progression/relapse. Broader study findings: Only a small number of patients had complete blood and tumor samples.

Germline CDR1 SGHNT, CDR2 YYREEE (reference sequence). This CDR3 spans 15 amino acids. Unmatched junction bases numbered 4, after V lost 3 bases and J lost 2 bases. The PCR used 60 V beta and 13 J beta primers. Sequencing used immunoSEQ multiplex PCR; TCRdb keeps in-frame clones, though not all of them. The data contain tens of thousands of clones, 87% of them seen just once; the ten biggest clones take up approximately 2.2%. The chain has TRBV5-4 and TRBJ2-5; 10 bases align to TRBD1. This clonotype was sampled from a human donor with glioblastoma. Here the sequenced sample was blood, taken after dendritic cell vaccination. The CDR3 nucleotides read TGTGCCAGCAGCTGGCCGGACAGGGGGCAAGAGACCCAGTACTTC. Its translation is CASSWPDRGQETQYF.